This T cell receptor (beta chain) was sequenced for a study of chronic HIV infection and antiretroviral therapy. V shed 6 bases and J 7 bases; nucleotides not matched to a gene: 8. The CDR3 is made up of 13 amino acids. Germline assignment: CDR1 SNHLY and CDR2 FYNNEI. TCRdb reprocessed the 5' RACE reads with MiXCR, giving one entry per CDR3 protein. The repertoire has more than 25,000 distinct CDR3 sequences, over 7.5% of them found once; the top ten carry more than 2%. This clonotype showed up many times. Sequenced material: peripheral blood. The chain has TRBV2 and TRBJ2-7; 8 positions agree with TRBD1. The source is an adult who had HIV and had not received antiretroviral therapy, or was an uninfected healthy control (not recorded which). CDR3 in amino acids: CASRDRTGQEQYF. CDR3 DNA: TGTGCCAGCAGGGATAGGACAGGGCAAGAGCAGTACTTC.